This T cell receptor (beta chain) emerged from a study of beta chain features in type 1 diabetes. Whole-study findings and limits: There was a moderate but significant shortening of TCRB CDR3s in all four CD4+ subsets of Type 1 diabetes patients. Naive, central memory and Treg TCRB repertoires appeared more alike in patients than in healthy donors.

This clone was detected a few times. Its target is unknown. The CDR3 is 14 amino acids. CDR1 and CDR2 (germline): SGHTA, FQGNSA. The V gene end was trimmed by 4 bases and the J gene end by 10 bases; junction bases not matched to a gene: 7. Of the isolated RNA, all was reverse transcribed, and so the sequenced material was expressed TCRB transcripts. Sequencing was performed with immunoSEQ multiplex PCR; in TCRdb, only in-frame clones are kept and a portion is missing. The repertoire holds about 150,000 clones, about a tenth seen once, with approximately 0.5% in the top ten. Sequenced: central memory CD4+ T cells from blood. This sequence joins TRBV7-2 and TRBJ2-5; 12 nucleotides align to TRBD2. The sequence came from a man aged 25-40 years with type 1 diabetes. The CDR3 protein is CASSSPTSGRGQYF. CDR3 DNA sequence: TGTGCCAGCAGCTCACCGACTAGCGGGAGAGGCCAGTACTTC.